The rows below give T cell receptor beta chains drawn from one sample of a study of T-cell memory formation after mild COVID-19. TCRdb re-derived calls from the 5' RACE reads in MiXCR, one entry per CDR3 protein. The data show just over 350,000 distinct CDR3 sequences, roughly 14% seen once. Source material: PBMCs or a T cell subset sorted from them (not recorded which). The receptors were sampled from a young man who had mild COVID-19 (a few samples of this study predate the infection). Cell type and time point are not known. Both conserved end residues are part of each CDR3. D genes are given only for firm matches. Size is omitted from some rows. Given values are once, few, many or a class for expanded clones.

16 | TRBJ2-2 | TRBD2 | NA | TRBV7-3 | TGTGCCAGCAGCCCCACCGGGACTAGAGGCACCGGGGAGCTGTTTTTT | CASSPTGTRGTGELFF
16 | TRBJ2-7 | TRBD1 | NA | TRBV30 | TGTGCCTGGAGAAAGAGCTGGGGACAGGGGGCTTACGAGCAGTACTTC | CAWRKSWGQGAYEQYF
16 | TRBJ1-1 | NA | few | TRBV4-2 | TGTGCCAGCAGCCAAGATCCCCGTGGAGGGGGCACTGAAGCTTTCTTT | CASSQDPRGGGTEAFF
15 | TRBJ2-1 | NA | NA | TRBV6-1 | TGTGCCAGCTCGGTGGGGCAGGGCTCCTACAATGAGCAGTTCTTC | CASSVGQGSYNEQFF
13 | TRBJ2-3 | NA | NA | TRBV6-5 | TGTGCCAGCAAGAGGCAGGGAACAGATACGCAGTATTTT | CASKRQGTDTQYF
14 | TRBJ2-7 | NA | few | TRBV7-9 | TGTGCCAGCAGCACCGGGACGGACGTCTACGAGCAGTACTTC | CASSTGTDVYEQYF
15 | TRBJ2-1 | NA | NA | TRBV27 | TGTGCCAGCAGTTTATCGATGCACGGTTACAATGAGCAGTTCTTC | CASSLSMHGYNEQFF
13 | TRBJ2-7 | NA | few | TRBV29-1 | TGCAGCGTTGGCCTGGGTAGCTCCTACGAGCAGTACTTC | CSVGLGSSYEQYF
15 | TRBJ2-3 | NA | few | TRBV2 | TGTGCCAGCACTATAAGGGGGGGGACCACAGATACGCAGTATTTT | CASTIRGGTTDTQYF
15 | TRBJ2-5 | TRBD2 | many | TRBV7-6 | TGTGCCAGCAGATGGGATTCGGGGGGGCAAGAGACCCAGTACTTC | CASRWDSGGQETQYF
12 | TRBJ2-1 | NA | NA | TRBV6-2/TRBV6-3 | TGTGCCAGCAGTTCACAGGGTCCTGAGCAGTTCTTC | CASSSQGPEQFF
16 | TRBJ1-4 | NA | NA | TRBV15 | TGTGCCACCAGCAGAGATCAAGCGGTTGGGGGTGAAAAACTGTTTTTT | CATSRDQAVGGEKLFF
16 | TRBJ2-5 | TRBD1 | NA | TRBV5-1 | TGCGCCAGCAGCTTGGCCGTTGGGACAGGGCAAGAGACCCAGTACTTC | CASSLAVGTGQETQYF
15 | TRBJ2-7 | NA | NA | TRBV19 | TGTGCCAGTAGTATAGACCCTGACAGTACCTACGAGCAGTACTTC | CASSIDPDSTYEQYF
11 | TRBJ2-1 | NA | NA | TRBV20-1 | TGCAGTGCTAGTACAGACAATGAGCAGTTCTTC | CSASTDNEQFF
15 | TRBJ2-2 | TRBD2 | NA | TRBV12-3/TRBV12-4 | TGTGCCAGCACCCCCGGGCTAGCGGGGACCGGGGAGCTGTTTTTT | CASTPGLAGTGELFF
15 | TRBJ1-2 | NA | few | TRBV5-5 | TGTGCCAGCAGCCCCCACCCGGAGGGCCGGGATGGCTACACCTTC | CASSPHPEGRDGYTF
13 | TRBJ1-5 | NA | NA | TRBV7-2 | TGTGCCAGTGCTGATTATAGCAATCAGCCCCAGCATTTT | CASADYSNQPQHF
12 | TRBJ1-5 | NA | many | TRBV12-3/TRBV12-4 | TGTGCCAGCAGCCGGGGGGATCAGCCCCAGCATTTT | CASSRGDQPQHF
12 | TRBJ1-5 | NA | few | TRBV20-1 | TGCAGTGCTAGCAGGGAAACTCAGCCCCAGCATTTT | CSASRETQPQHF
12 | TRBJ1-6 | NA | many | TRBV5-4 | TGTGCCAGCAGCTTTTCGGATTCACCCCTCCACTTT | CASSFSDSPLHF
14 | TRBJ2-1 | TRBD2 | few | TRBV12-3/TRBV12-4 | TGTGCCAGCGTTCCGGGACTAGAGGACGATGAGCAGTTCTTC | CASVPGLEDDEQFF
14 | TRBJ2-1 | NA | many | TRBV20-1 | TGCAGTGCTAGAGCATTGGGGGGTTTCGATGAGCAGTTCTTC | CSARALGGFDEQFF
16 | TRBJ2-1 | NA | once | TRBV4-3 | TGCGCCAGCAGCCAAGATGAAGGTCCTAGCTTCAATGAGCAGTTCTTC | CASSQDEGPSFNEQFF
12 | TRBJ1-2 | NA | NA | TRBV9 | TGTGCCAGCAGCGTAGGAGGATCTGGCTACACCTTC | CASSVGGSGYTF
14 | TRBJ1-2 | TRBD1 | NA | TRBV7-2 | TGTGCCAGCAGCAGGACAGGGGTCAACTATGGCTACACCTTC | CASSRTGVNYGYTF
17 | TRBJ2-3 | TRBD2 | NA | TRBV18 | TGTGCCAGCTCAGCTAATGGCGGGGGGATCTTCACAGATACGCAGTATTTT | CASSANGGGIFTDTQYF
16 | TRBJ2-1 | NA | NA | TRBV19 | TGTGCCACTCCCAAGGGGCGGTTGAGCTCCTACAATGAGCAGTTCTTC | CATPKGRLSSYNEQFF
17 | TRBJ2-2 | TRBD2 | few | TRBV5-1 | TGCGCCAGCCGCCCCAGCCTAGCGGGGGGTCTTGGCGGGGAGCTGTTTTTT | CASRPSLAGGLGGELFF
15 | TRBJ1-5 | TRBD1 | few | TRBV12-3/TRBV12-4 | TGTGCCAGCAGTTGGGGGACAGGATCCGATCAGCCCCAGCATTTT | CASSWGTGSDQPQHF
14 | TRBJ2-3 | NA | few | TRBV5-5 | TGTGCCAGCAGCTCGAGGGACTGGCCAGATACGCAGTATTTT | CASSSRDWPDTQYF
15 | TRBJ1-2 | NA | NA | TRBV27 | TGTGCCAGCAGTTTATTGGCAGGGCCTAACTATGGCTACACCTTC | CASSLLAGPNYGYTF
14 | TRBJ1-1 | TRBD1 | NA | TRBV5-1 | TGCGCCAGCAGCGCACAGGGGCAGGGGACTGAAGCTTTCTTT | CASSAQGQGTEAFF
13 | TRBJ2-7 | NA | NA | TRBV11-3 | TGTGCCAGCAGCCCAACTAGGACCGGCGAGCAGTACTTC | CASSPTRTGEQYF
15 | TRBJ2-3 | NA | NA | TRBV4-1 | TGCGCCAGCAGCCAAGGATCACTGGCACGTGATACGCAGTATTTT | CASSQGSLARDTQYF
15 | TRBJ2-3 | NA | NA | TRBV2 | TGTGCCAGCAGTCACGGGGAGGCTAGCACAGATACGCAGTATTTT | CASSHGEASTDTQYF
14 | TRBJ1-5 | NA | NA | TRBV28 | TGTGCCAGCAGTTTGTCCAGGGGCTGGCAGCCCCAGCATTTT | CASSLSRGWQPQHF
16 | TRBJ2-2 | NA | NA | TRBV28 | TGTGCCATCAGGAGAGCAGGGGGGTATTCCACCGGGGAGCTGTTTTTT | CAIRRAGGYSTGELFF
16 | TRBJ2-3 | TRBD2 | NA | TRBV9 | TGTGCCAGCAGCGTAGGGCGAGCGGGGGGCTCAGATACGCAGTATTTT | CASSVGRAGGSDTQYF
13 | TRBJ1-1 | NA | many | TRBV5-1 | TGCGCCAGCAGCTTGGATAGTACAAGAGAAGCTTTCTTT | CASSLDSTREAFF
13 | TRBJ1-2 | NA | NA | TRBV6-6 | TGTGCCAGCAGTTACGACCAGGGCTATGGCTACACCTTC | CASSYDQGYGYTF
12 | TRBJ2-1 | TRBD2 | NA | TRBV6-6 | TGTGCCAGCACGGGGGGGAACAATGAGCAGTTCTTC | CASTGGNNEQFF
17 | TRBJ2-3 | TRBD2 | NA | TRBV5-4 | TGTGCCAGCAGCTTCGGGACTAGCGGGGTTAGCACAGATACGCAGTATTTT | CASSFGTSGVSTDTQYF
14 | TRBJ2-5 | TRBD2 | NA | TRBV7-2 | TGTGCCAGCAGCCTTTGGACTAGCCAAGAGACCCAGTACTTC | CASSLWTSQETQYF
15 | TRBJ2-1 | NA | NA | TRBV6-4 | TGTGCCAGCAGTGAAGGGGCGAGCTCCTACAATGAGCAGTTCTTC | CASSEGASSYNEQFF
15 | TRBJ2-1 | TRBD1 | NA | TRBV6-2/TRBV6-3 | TGTGCCAGCAGACTGACAGGGGGTCCCTACAATGAGCAGTTCTTC | CASRLTGGPYNEQFF
13 | TRBJ1-2 | TRBD1 | NA | TRBV6-5 | TGTGCCAGCAGAGGGACAGGGGGCAGTGGCTACACCTTC | CASRGTGGSGYTF
17 | TRBJ1-4 | TRBD1 | few | TRBV4-1 | TGCGCCAGCAGCCGATCGACAGGGTGGACAACTAATGAAAAACTGTTTTTT | CASSRSTGWTTNEKLFF
17 | TRBJ2-2 | TRBD2 | NA | TRBV27 | TGTGCCAGCAGTTTAGGTAGCGGGGGGGCCACCACCGGGGAGCTGTTTTTT | CASSLGSGGATTGELFF
14 | TRBJ1-1 | NA | NA | TRBV12-3/TRBV12-4 | TGTGCCAGCAGCTTCTCAACAGCGGACACTGAAGCTTTCTTT | CASSFSTADTEAFF
15 | TRBJ2-3 | TRBD2 | NA | TRBV20-1 | TGCAGTGCGGATGGACTAGCGGGGGGGCCAGATACGCAGTATTTT | CSADGLAGGPDTQYF
14 | TRBJ2-5 | NA | many | TRBV6-5 | TGTGCCAGCAGTTACTCGATTCTTGGGCGGACCCAGTACTTC | CASSYSILGRTQYF
15 | TRBJ1-5 | NA | NA | TRBV7-9 | TGTGCCAGCAGCCCAGACAGTCCCGCCGCATGGCCCCAGCATTTT | CASSPDSPAAWPQHF
14 | TRBJ2-7 | NA | many | TRBV12-3/TRBV12-4 | TGTGCCAGCAGTTCGGGGGCAGGTCGTCGCGAGCAGTACTTC | CASSSGAGRREQYF
13 | TRBJ1-5 | NA | many | TRBV5-1 | TGCGCCAGCAGTCAACAGGGAAATCAGCCCCAGCATTTT | CASSQQGNQPQHF
17 | TRBJ1-5 | NA | medium-sized | TRBV7-8 | TGTGCCAGCAGCTTCAAAGACAGGCCCTTCGGCAATCAGCCCCAGCATTTT | CASSFKDRPFGNQPQHF